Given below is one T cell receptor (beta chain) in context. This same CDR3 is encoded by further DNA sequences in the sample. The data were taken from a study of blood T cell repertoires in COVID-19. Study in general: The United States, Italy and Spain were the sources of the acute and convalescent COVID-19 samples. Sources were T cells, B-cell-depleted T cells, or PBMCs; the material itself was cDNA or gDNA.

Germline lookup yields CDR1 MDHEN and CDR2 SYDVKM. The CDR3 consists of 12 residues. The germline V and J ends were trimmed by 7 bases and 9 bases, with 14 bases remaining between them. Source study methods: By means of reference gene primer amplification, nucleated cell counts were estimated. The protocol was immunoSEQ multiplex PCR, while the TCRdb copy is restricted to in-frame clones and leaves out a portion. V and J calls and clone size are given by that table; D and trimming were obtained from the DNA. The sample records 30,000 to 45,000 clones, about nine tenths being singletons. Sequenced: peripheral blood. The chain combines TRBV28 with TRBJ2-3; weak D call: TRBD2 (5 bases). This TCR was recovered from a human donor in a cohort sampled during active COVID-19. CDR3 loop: CASNGRGGTQYF. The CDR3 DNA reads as TGTGCCAGCAATGGTCGGGGTGGGACGCAGTATTTT.